This entry lists 21 T cell receptor beta chains sequenced from one sample in a study of PD-1 blockade in mismatch repair-deficient tumors. Using immunoSEQ multiplex PCR, the repertoire was profiled, and TCRdb retains in-frame clones only, with some absent. Of 70,000 to 90,000 clones in the sample, about four fifths are singletons; the top ten hold less than 6.5%. The sequencing here drew on peripheral blood, taken 44 weeks after starting pembrolizumab. Receptor source: an adult with mismatch repair-deficient cancer.

The genes are TRBV11-1 and TRBJ2-3; D tentatively fits TRBD1 or TRBD2 (5 bases each). CDR1 is SGHAT and CDR2 is FQDESV in the germline V gene (reference sequence). The CDR3 is 16 amino acids. The V gene lost 1 base and the J gene lost 4 bases, with 15 bases spanning the gap. CDR3 sequence reads: CASSLVVGRSADTQYF. In DNA form, the CDR3 reads TGTGCCAGCAGCTTAGTCGTGGGACGGAGCGCAGATACGCAGTATTTT.

The V call is TRBV15, the J call TRBJ1-3; no clear D gene. The CDR3 is made up of 17 amino acids. Germline CDR1 and CDR2: LNHNV and YYDKDF (reference sequence). V was shortened by 0 bases and J by 1 base, with 13 bases between the two germline ends. The CDR3 DNA reads TGTGCCACCAGCAGAGATCGGGCCCGGAGGTCTGGAAACACCATATATTTT. Protein product: CATSRDRARRSGNTIYF.

Points on this clone: A much more abundant neighbour one base away suggests this may be a read error. The chain links TRBV7-2 to TRBJ2-2; TRBD2 aligns across 7 bases. Germline-derived CDR1 and CDR2 are SGHTA and FQGNSA. The CDR3 is made up of 16 amino acids. Trimming cost V 5 bases and J 6 bases; bases outside gene matches: 12. The CDR3 loop is CASSPGTNGISGELFF. The DNA of the CDR3 is TGTGCCAGCAGCCCAGGGACTAACGGGATCTCCGGGGAGCTGTTTTTT.

The sample holds a few counts of this clone. This chain connects TRBV30 to TRBJ2-2; no clear D. Germline-derived CDR1 and CDR2 are GTSNPN and SVGIG (reference sequence). Trimming shortened V by 1 base and J by 8 bases, and 11 bases separated the two germline ends. The CDR3 runs 13 residues. CDR3 bases: TGTGCCTGGAGTGCGGTGTCCCAGGGGGAGCTGTTTTTT. This encodes CAWSAVSQGELFF.

The rearrangement links TRBV18 to TRBJ2-3; 8 bases fit TRBD2. Germline CDR1 is KGHSH and CDR2 is LQKENI. The CDR3 loop spans 15 amino acids. V was pared by 0 bases and J by 5 bases, with 4 bases of the junction left unmatched. DNA for the CDR3: TGTGCCAGCTCACCACCAGCGGGAGCTTTAGATACGCAGTATTTT. Protein: CASSPPAGALDTQYF.

The CDR3, as DNA: TGTGCCATCAGTGAATCTAGCGGGGGGGTCGTTCAGACCCAGTACTTC. This codes for CAISESSGGVVQTQYF. The rearrangement joins TRBV10-3 to TRBJ2-5; 12 positions match TRBD2. The CDR3 runs to 16 residues. After removal of 3 bases from V and 6 bases from J, the junction contained 8 bases not matched to a gene. Germline V CDR1 and CDR2: ENHRY, SYGVKD.

The CDR3 loop is CASSPGTGGYNEQFF. The CDR3 coding sequence is TGTGCCAGCAGCCCCGGCACAGGGGGATACAATGAGCAGTTCTTC. The chain couples TRBV5-6 to TRBJ2-1, with 8 bases fitting TRBD1. CDR1 is SGHDT and CDR2 is YYEEEE in the germline V gene. Losses at the gene ends were 4 bases for V and 4 bases for J; bases not matched to a gene: 7. The CDR3 spans 15 residues.

This clone was found once. The chain couples TRBV7-9 to TRBJ1-2; maybe TRBD1 (6 bases). Germline CDR1 SEHNR, CDR2 FQNEAQ (reference sequence). The CDR3 has 13 residues. The germline V and J ends were trimmed by 5 bases and 6 bases, with 13 bases remaining between them. The CDR3 bases are TGTGCCAGCAGCCCAACAGGGAACAATGGCTACACCTTC. Its protein is CASSPTGNNGYTF.

This clone occurred once. The chain joins TRBV19 to TRBJ2-2, with 13 bases lining up with TRBD2. V gave up 4 bases and J gave up 8 bases; unmatched junction bases: 7. The CDR3 runs to 16 residues. The germline CDR1 and CDR2 sequences are LNHDA and SQIVND (reference sequence). CDR3 nucleotide sequence: TGTGCCAGTAGTACGACTAGCGGGAGGTTGGAGGGGGAGCTGTTTTTT. Translated: CASSTTSGRLEGELFF.

This rearrangement joins TRBV10-3 to TRBJ2-3, with 8 positions matching TRBD2. Looked up from germline, CDR1 is ENHRY and CDR2 is SYGVKD. V was clipped by 7 bases and J by 3 bases; unmatched bases: 3. The CDR3 extends over 13 amino acids. CDR3 bases: TGTGCCATCATGGGGACTAGTACAGATACGCAGTATTTT. Its protein product is CAIMGTSTDTQYF.

The chain links TRBV19 to TRBJ1-2; no definite D call. Trimming removed 7 bases from V and 4 bases from J, with 19 bases in between. The CDR3 is made up of 15 amino acids. The V gene's germline CDR1 is LNHDA and CDR2 SQIVND (reference sequence). CDR3 loop: CASKLGSKRGYGYTF. The CDR3 DNA sequence: TGTGCCAGTAAATTAGGGAGCAAGCGGGGCTATGGCTACACCTTC.

This clone was found once. The chain recombines TRBV2 with TRBJ2-5; TRBD1 matches 7 bases. V lost 5 bases and J lost 1; bases outside the gene matches: 4. This CDR3 region has 14 residues. CDR1 is SNHLY, CDR2 FYNNEI, per germline. CDR3 in DNA: TGTGCCAGCAGTTACAGGGGTTTCCAAGAGACCCAGTACTTC. Its translation: CASSYRGFQETQYF.

The chain employs TRBV19 and TRBJ1-1, with TRBD1 matching over 7 bases. CDR3 length: 17 amino acids. CDR1 is LNHDA, CDR2 SQIVND, per germline (reference sequence). V lost 4 bases to trimming and J lost 3 bases; unmatched junction nucleotides: 14. The CDR3 loop is CASSTSPLGGLDTEAFF. For the CDR3, the DNA is TGTGCCAGTAGTACCTCCCCATTAGGGGGCTTGGACACTGAAGCTTTCTTT.

This clone was found once. The chain employs TRBV19 and TRBJ2-1, with 10 nucleotides matching TRBD2. Germline-derived CDR1 and CDR2 are LNHDA and SQIVND (reference sequence). This CDR3 has 16 residues. V was pared by 5 bases and J by 8 bases, with 12 bases of the junction left unmatched. Written as DNA, the CDR3 is TGTGCCAGTAGTTCCCGGTCTAGCGGGAGAGGGTATGAGCAGTTCTTC. Translated, it gives CASSSRSSGRGYEQFF.

The chain carries TRBV27 and TRBJ1-3, with D tentatively TRBD1 (5 bases). V lost 11 bases and J 0 bases, leaving 17 bases between the germline ends. Per the germline V gene, CDR1 is MNHEY and CDR2 is SMNVEV (reference sequence). The CDR3 contains 15 residues. CDR3 region: CASKKGLSSGNTIYF. The CDR3 DNA is TGTGCCTCCAAGAAGGGACTCAGCTCTGGAAACACCATATATTTT.

For the CDR3, the DNA is TGTGCCAGCAGCGGAGGCAGGGCTAATGAGCAGTTCTTC. Its translation: CASSGGRANEQFF. The chain uses TRBV6-5 and TRBJ2-1; D is possibly TRBD1 or TRBD2 (5 bases each). From germline, CDR1 is MNHEY and CDR2 SVGAGI. Trimming took 6 bases from V and 7 from J, leaving 13 bases between them. The CDR3 is 13 residues long.

CDR3 sequence: CAISEDHGGSGANVLTF. CDR3 in DNA: TGTGCCATCAGTGAAGACCATGGGGGAAGTGGGGCCAACGTCCTGACTTTC. This chain uses TRBV10-3 with TRBJ2-6; D assignment may be TRBD1 or TRBD2 (5 bases each). The ends were cut back, 3 bases at V and 3 bases at J, with 15 bases in the middle. CDR3 size: 17 residues. The germline gives CDR1 ENHRY, CDR2 SYGVKD.

This sequence joins TRBV11-2 and TRBJ2-1; TRBD1 agrees at 9 bases. The J segment lost 12 bases and the V segment lost 4 bases, leaving 4 bases of the junction unmatched. Germline CDR1 and CDR2: SGHAT and FQNNGV. This CDR3 comprises 12 residues. CDR3: CASSSDRGGQFF. The CDR3 DNA sequence: TGTGCCAGCAGCTCAGACAGGGGGGGGCAGTTCTTC.

This clone was seen a few times. V gene TRBV18 combines with J gene TRBJ2-1, with 11 bases fitting TRBD2. J lost 8 bases, V lost 5 bases, and 11 bases had no gene match. This CDR3 region has 16 residues. Germline V lookup: CDR1 KGHSH, CDR2 LQKENI. The CDR3 is CASSVGLADGGHEQFF. The CDR3, as DNA: TGTGCCAGCTCAGTGGGACTAGCGGACGGAGGTCATGAGCAGTTCTTC. Using reference TRBV18 and TRBJ2-1 for the parts outside the CDR3, the full variable domain is NAGVMQNPRHLVRRRGQEARLRCSPMKGHSHVYWYRQLPEEGLKFMVYLQKENIIDESGMPKERFSAEFPKEGPSILRIQQVVRGDSAAYFCASSVGLADGGHEQFFGPGTRLTVL.

The V call is TRBV7-8, the J call TRBJ2-1; 14 positions agree with TRBD2. CDR1 and CDR2 from the germline V gene are SGHVS and FQNEAQ. The V gene end was trimmed by 5 bases and the J gene end by 6 bases; junction bases not matched to a gene: 18. This CDR3 has 20 amino acids. The CDR3 DNA reads as TGTGCCAGCAGCCCCAACTACCTCTCCGGGACTAGCGGGAGTGGCAATGAGCAGTTCTTC. It yields the protein CASSPNYLSGTSGSGNEQFF.

The chain couples TRBV5-4 to TRBJ2-1; D gene uncertain. The CDR3 is made up of 15 amino acids. The ends were cut back, 1 base at V and 7 bases at J, with 15 bases in the middle. Germline CDR1 and CDR2: SGHNT and YYREEE (reference sequence). The CDR3 reads CASSLLGYLGNEQFF. The DNA of the CDR3 is TGTGCCAGCAGCTTGTTGGGTTACTTAGGGAATGAGCAGTTCTTC. The whole variable domain, filled in from reference TRBV5-4 and TRBJ2-1, reads ETGVTQSPTHLIKTRGQQVTLRCSSQSGHNTVSWYQQALGQGPQFIFQYYREEENGRGNFPPRFSGLQFPNYSSELNVNALELDDSALYLCASSLLGYLGNEQFFGPGTRLTVL.